This T cell receptor (beta chain) was obtained from a study of cytomegalovirus exposure and HLA in healthy donors. Primers for the PCR totalled 60 Vbeta and 13 Jbeta. Profiled with immunoSEQ multiplex PCR; TCRdb holds only in-frame clones, not every one. The table records 100,000 to 150,000 clones, about 15% of them present only once. Germline lookup yields CDR1 LNHNV and CDR2 YYDKDF (reference sequence). V lost 0 bases and J lost 6, with 6 bases in between. The CDR3 has 13 residues. This clone was picked up a small number of times. The J gene is TRBJ1-5, the V gene TRBV15; D not resolved. Sequenced input: PBMCs. The sequence was collected from a female donor in good health and CMV-seropositive. CDR3 DNA sequence: TGTGCCACCAGCAGAGATCCGGGTCAGCCCCAGCATTTT. Translated, it gives CATSRDPGQPQHF. The full variable domain, with the rest looked up from reference TRBV15 and TRBJ1-5, is DAMVIQNPRYQVTQFGKPVTLSCSQTLNHNVMYWYQQKSSQAPKLLFHYYDKDFNNEADTPDNFQSRRPNTSFCFLDIRSPGLGDTAMYLCATSRDPGQPQHFGDGTRLSIL.